This T cell receptor (beta chain) was retrieved from a study of radiotherapy plus CTLA-4 blockade in lung cancer. Across the whole study: Across the patients, objective responses occurred in approximately 19%, and disease control in roughly 30%. The study's findings and limits: Reported findings show early blood T cell clone dynamics, with interferon-beta, best predicted response. TCR clones of tumor origin grew in blood after radiotherapy plus ipilimumab.

The V end lost 6 bases, the J end lost 0 bases, and 11 bases lay between the germline ends. The CDR3 length is 14 residues. Germline CDR1 reads LNHDA; CDR2 reads SQIVND (reference sequence). Note on this clone: Its antigen is unknown.

Chemo-refractory metastatic non-small-cell lung cancer patients received focal radiation with ipilimumab CTLA-4 blockade. Sequencing was performed with immunoSEQ multiplex PCR; in TCRdb, only in-frame clones are kept and a portion is missing. The sample yields some 92,000 clones, 82% seen once. The rearrangement joins TRBV19 to TRBJ1-1; D not certain. The sequenced sample was peripheral blood, obtained from a patient treated with radiotherapy plus ipilimumab. This TCR came from a human donor with non-small cell lung cancer who had a partial response to radiotherapy plus ipilimumab. The DNA for the CDR3 is TGTGCCAGTAGCTCCGCGGCCCTGAACACTGAAGCTTTCTTT. This translates into CASSSAALNTEAFF.